Included here is one TCR beta chain sequence, with context. Its antigen remains unidentified. PCR primers comprised 60 Vbeta and 13 Jbeta primers. The method was immunoSEQ multiplex PCR; TCRdb's version includes in-frame clones alone and lacks a portion of them. Of roughly 120,000 clones in the sample, 70% to 75% were seen once. The record originates from a study of cytomegalovirus exposure and HLA in healthy donors. Study-level points and caveats: Immune exposure information comprised only CMV serostatus.

Per germline, CDR1 MNHEY and CDR2 SMNVEV (reference sequence). The length of the CDR3 is 15 residues. Trimming left V 2 bases short and J 2 bases short, with 13 bases between. The rearrangement uses TRBV27 and TRBJ2-7, with a weak D call TRBD1 (6 bases). This receptor was taken from a middle-aged woman in good health and CMV-seronegative. The sequencing input was PBMCs. In nucleotides, the CDR3 is TGTGCCAGCAGTTTAGCAGCAGGGGACCCCTACGAGCAGTACTTC. It codes for CASSLAAGDPYEQYF.